The clone carrying this T cell receptor beta chain was recorded at least ten times. This CDR3 has 14 residues. Trimming pared 2 bases from V and 4 bases from J, leaving 10 bases between. Germline V gives CDR1 SGHRS, CDR2 YFSETQ. The data originate from a study of T cells in Graves' hyperthyroidism and ophthalmopathy. TCR beta CDR3 region amplification was performed from RNA transcripts. In the first-round RT-PCR of the TCR CDR3, the HTBI primer set was used. A single record per CDR3 protein comes from TCRdb applying MiXCR to the multiplex PCR reads. The sample carries hundreds of thousands of distinct CDR3 sequences, around 15% recorded once.

The sequence came from a woman aged 40 to 50 with Graves' hyperthyroidism. The source material was blood. The chain employs TRBV5-1 and TRBJ2-1; perhaps TRBD2 as D (6 bases). In DNA, the CDR3 is TGCGCCAGCAGCTTTGAGGGAGGATACAATGAGCAGTTCTTC. The encoded protein is CASSFEGGYNEQFF.